The 24 T cell receptor beta chains presented below share a single source sample, sequenced in a study of blood T cells in healthy people across ages. The authors ran a second PCR of about 6 to 12 cycles using a sample-barcoded 5' primer and a J-beta primer mix. TCRdb redid the calling of the 5' RACE reads with MiXCR, one entry per CDR3 protein. This sample yields about 500,000 distinct CDR3 sequences, of which around 24% are seen a single time; roughly 9% belongs to the top ten. These data are also associated with another study on T cells of mothers and their children.

The specimen sequenced was blood. The receptors shown here come from a boy aged 5-17 years in good health.

The V gene is TRBV9, the J gene TRBJ1-2, with 8 bases aligning to TRBD1. The CDR3 is 15 residues long. J gave up 7 bases and V 3 bases, and 11 bases lay outside the gene matches. Looked up from germline, CDR1 is SGDLS and CDR2 is YYNGEE. The CDR3 sequence is CASSEMDRDRRGYTF. As DNA, the CDR3 is TGTGCCAGCAGCGAGATGGACAGGGATCGGCGTGGCTACACCTTC.

This chain uses TRBV20-1 with TRBJ2-3, with TRBD2 identical over 8 bases. CDR1 and CDR2 from the germline V gene are DFQATT and SNEGSKA (reference sequence). This CDR3 is built from 13 residues. CDR3 DNA sequence: TGCTCTACCTTTAGCGGGGGCACAGATACGCAGTATTTT. It is translated as CSTFSGGTDTQYF.

V gene TRBV20-1 combines with J gene TRBJ1-5; D is unclear. The CDR3 extends over 15 amino acids. The V and J ends lost 6 bases and 0 bases respectively, with 15 bases between them. Germline values: CDR1 DFQATT, CDR2 SNEGSKA (reference sequence). The chain's CDR3 is CSAVDGSFSNQPQHF. The CDR3 DNA reads TGCAGTGCCGTCGATGGATCCTTTAGCAATCAGCCCCAGCATTTT.

This clonotype was seen only once. The CDR3 bases are TGTGCCAGCAGTGACGGAGAGCGGGAGAGCACAGATACGCAGTATTTT. As protein: CASSDGERESTDTQYF. The V gene is TRBV6-4, the J gene TRBJ2-3; TRBD2 agrees at 8 bases. This CDR3 has 16 residues. The V gene's germline CDR1 is MRHNA and CDR2 SNTAGT. J lost 0 bases, V lost 2 bases, and 4 bases had no gene match.

This clonotype was seen a handful of times. The J gene is TRBJ1-6, the V gene TRBV4-3; D uncertain. V dropped 0 bases and J dropped 9 bases, with 12 bases sitting between them. The CDR3 has 15 residues. Germline values: CDR1 LGHNA, CDR2 YSLEER. As DNA, the CDR3 is TGCGCCAGCAGCCAAGATGCGGTTGAAGGTTCACCCCTCCACTTT. As protein: CASSQDAVEGSPLHF.

The table lists this clonotype with a few counts. The chain carries TRBV6-2 or TRBV6-3 and TRBJ2-7, with 8 bases that match TRBD1. The CDR3 is 17 amino acids. With V trimmed by 5 bases and J by 0 bases, 12 bases remained unmatched. Germline V gives CDR1 MNHEY, CDR2 SVGEGT. CDR3 loop: CASSTGPGQGDSYEQYF. Written as DNA, the CDR3 is TGTGCCAGCAGTACTGGCCCCGGACAGGGAGACTCCTACGAGCAGTACTTC.

This clonotype has more than one count but fewer than ten. The gene calls are TRBV27 and TRBJ1-6; 10 bases agree with TRBD1. The V segment lost 3 bases and the J segment 5 bases; nucleotides outside the gene matches: 13. CDR1 is MNHEY, CDR2 SMNVEV, per germline (reference sequence). The CDR3 is 19 amino acids. CDR3 DNA sequence: TGTGCCAGCAGTTTGGTACGACAGGGGGCTTTCACGGATAATTCACCCCTCCACTTT. Residues: CASSLVRQGAFTDNSPLHF.

CDR3 residues: CASSLASSLRTSGSASVKNIQYF. CDR3 nucleotides: TGCGCCAGCAGCTTGGCCTCCTCCCTCAGGACTAGCGGGAGCGCCTCAGTCAAAAACATTCAGTACTTC. The chain is built from TRBV5-1 and TRBJ2-4; 13 bases are a match to TRBD2. CDR1 is SGHRS and CDR2 is YFSETQ in the germline V gene. The V gene end was trimmed by 0 bases and the J gene end by 3 bases; junction bases not matched to a gene: 21. The CDR3 contains 23 residues. Looking up the rest from reference TRBV5-1 and TRBJ2-4 gives the full variable domain: KAGVTQTPRYLIKTRGQQVTLSCSPISGHRSVSWYQQTPGQGLQFLFEYFSETQRNKGNFPGRFSGRQFSNSRSEMNVSTLELGDSALYLCASSLASSLRTSGSASVKNIQYFGAGTRLSVL.

The V call is TRBV15, the J call TRBJ1-2; 7 bases map to TRBD1. This CDR3 has 15 residues. V shed 1 base and J 3 bases; nucleotides not matched to a gene: 5. Germline V lookup: CDR1 LNHNV, CDR2 YYDKDF (reference sequence). CDR3 region: CATSRVETGYYGYTF. CDR3 nucleotide sequence: TGTGCCACCAGCAGAGTGGAGACAGGGTACTATGGCTACACCTTC.

This clonotype has more than one count but fewer than ten. The chain links TRBV5-1 to TRBJ2-1; D is possibly TRBD2 (6 bases). Germline V gene sequence: CDR1 SGHRS, CDR2 YFSETQ. V was clipped by 8 bases and J by 8 bases, with 17 bases between them. The CDR3 sequence is 13 residues long. The CDR3 sequence: CASSGTPTHEQFF. CDR3 coding DNA: TGCGCCAGTTCCGGGACTCCCACACATGAGCAGTTCTTC.

V is TRBV6-2 or TRBV6-3 and J is TRBJ2-1; 7 bases line up with TRBD1. Germline assignment: CDR1 MNHEY and CDR2 SVGEGT. This CDR3 is 14 amino acids long. The J segment lost 6 bases and the V segment lost 6 bases, leaving 8 bases of the junction unmatched. The CDR3 sequence: CASSPGQATNEQFF. The DNA of the CDR3 is TGTGCCAGCAGCCCCGGACAGGCTACCAATGAGCAGTTCTTC.

The chain uses TRBV11-1 and TRBJ2-3, with 10 positions matching TRBD2. Germline loops: CDR1 SGHAT, CDR2 FQDESV (reference sequence). The trim removed 5 bases at V and 1 base at J, leaving 18 bases unmatched. The CDR3 length is 20 residues. CDR3 in amino acids: CASSNSPVTSGYFRTDTQYF. CDR3 coding DNA: TGTGCCAGCAGCAACAGTCCGGTGACTAGCGGGTACTTCCGCACAGATACGCAGTATTTT.

V is TRBV10-3 and J is TRBJ2-7, with TRBD2 identical over 15 bases. The CDR3 consists of 19 residues. Germline V CDR1 and CDR2: ENHRY, SYGVKD. V dropped 2 bases and J dropped 1; count of bases not matched to a gene: 9. The CDR3 here is CAISEPAGTSGRTSYEQYF. The CDR3 DNA follows: TGTGCCATCAGTGAGCCGGCGGGGACTAGCGGGAGGACTTCCTACGAGCAGTACTTC.

This clonotype was observed a few times. This chain joins TRBV12-3 or TRBV12-4 and TRBJ2-5, with D maybe TRBD2 (7 bases). Trimming shortened V by 7 bases and J by 1 base, and 13 bases separated the two germline ends. This CDR3 comprises 14 residues. The DNA of the CDR3 is TGTGCCAGCACCCGCGGGGGCCCCCAAGAGACCCAGTACTTC. This codes for CASTRGGPQETQYF.

V and J are TRBV2 and TRBJ2-2; 8 bases match TRBD1. CDR3 length: 12 amino acids. The ends lost 10 bases at V and 5 bases at J; junction bases unmatched: 3. Germline V gives CDR1 SNHLY, CDR2 FYNNEI. The CDR3 spells CATRQGTGELFF. In DNA form, the CDR3 reads TGTGCCACGAGACAGGGGACCGGGGAGCTGTTTTTT.

The chain combines TRBV4-1 with TRBJ1-3; D is uncertain. CDR1 MGHRA and CDR2 YSYEKL come from the germline V gene. The CDR3 has 13 amino acids. V lost 0 bases and J lost 7, with 7 bases in between. This CDR3 reads CASSQDFGNTIYF. The CDR3 DNA reads TGCGCCAGCAGCCAAGATTTCGGGAACACCATATATTTT.

The chain carries TRBV7-9 and TRBJ2-5, with 7 bases fitting TRBD1. Germline lookup yields CDR1 SEHNR and CDR2 FQNEAQ (reference sequence). The CDR3 contains 15 residues. The trim removed 4 bases at V and 3 bases at J, leaving 8 bases unmatched. The CDR3 DNA sequence: TGTGCCAGCAGCTCGCCACAGGGGCCGAAAGAGACCCAGTACTTC. Amino acids: CASSSPQGPKETQYF.

The chain uses TRBV18 and TRBJ1-2; 8 bases fit TRBD1. Trimming at V came to 6 bases and at J to 7 bases, leaving 10 bases not matched to a gene. Germline values: CDR1 KGHSH, CDR2 LQKENI. The CDR3 extends over 14 amino acids. The CDR3 nucleotides read TGTGCCAGCTCTGCGGACAGGGATGGCGGTGGCTACACCTTC. The encoded protein is CASSADRDGGGYTF.

This chain uses TRBV7-9 with TRBJ1-1; D is unresolved. The CDR3 loop spans 12 amino acids. Germline V gene data show CDR1 as SEHNR and CDR2 as FQNEAQ (reference sequence). Between the trimmed V and J ends, which lost 1 base and 6 bases, there was a span of 6 bases. The CDR3 nucleotides read TGTGCCAGCAGCTTAGGGAGCGCTGAAGCTTTCTTT. Translated: CASSLGSAEAFF.

V is TRBV7-2 and J is TRBJ2-1; TRBD2 is a possible D gene (6 bases). Germline CDR1 reads SGHTA; CDR2 reads FQGNSA. The CDR3 length is 14 residues. V lost 4 bases and J 0 bases, leaving 7 bases between the germline ends. The CDR3 DNA is TGTGCCAGCAGCTCGGGGGACTCCTACAATGAGCAGTTCTTC. Its protein product is CASSSGDSYNEQFF.

This chain joins TRBV4-3 and TRBJ2-7, with a tentative D call TRBD1 (6 bases). V lost 1 base and J lost 2, with 15 bases in between. This CDR3 region has 16 residues. Germline V CDR1 and CDR2: LGHNA, YSLEER. CDR3 bases: TGCGCCAGCAGCCAAGGGGCAGGGACACCGCCCTACGAGCAGTACTTC. It specifies CASSQGAGTPPYEQYF.

This clonotype has just a few counts. The chain has TRBV27 and TRBJ2-5; TRBD2 matches at 8 bases. The CDR3 spans 17 residues. V trimming: 8 bases; J trimming: 2 bases; junction bases outside the gene matches: 16. Germline CDR1 MNHEY, CDR2 SMNVEV (reference sequence). CDR3 amino acids: CASDCRRREVRQETQYF. The CDR3 DNA sequence: TGTGCCAGCGACTGCCGTCGGCGGGAGGTCCGACAAGAGACCCAGTACTTC.

At least ten counts were recorded for this clonotype. The chain recombines TRBV7-2 with TRBJ2-5; TRBD2 matches 10 bases. The CDR3 is 16 amino acids. The V gene's germline CDR1 is SGHTA and CDR2 FQGNSA. V was pared by 1 base and J by 11 bases, with 13 bases of the junction left unmatched. The CDR3 bases are TGTGCCAGCAGCTTAGGGCCTAGCGGGAGTCACGCGGAGCAGTACTTC. Amino acid sequence: CASSLGPSGSHAEQYF.

This clonotype was observed a handful of times. The genes are TRBV20-1 and TRBJ2-1; 10 bases match TRBD2. Germline V gives CDR1 DFQATT, CDR2 SNEGSKA (reference sequence). The CDR3 is 13 amino acids. V lost 6 bases and J lost 6; bases outside the gene matches: 5. CDR3: CSARTSGRNEQFF. For the CDR3, the DNA is TGCAGTGCACGGACTAGCGGACGCAATGAGCAGTTCTTC.